This entry lists 14 T cell receptor beta chains sequenced from one sample in a study of blood T cell repertoires in COVID-19. Sequenced by immunoSEQ multiplex PCR; TCRdb stores in-frame clones only, minus some. The table has about 250,000 clones, roughly 83% seen once; the top ten hold approximately 9.1%. Sequencing was performed on peripheral blood. Receptors originate from an older man with acute or convalescent COVID-19.

The rearrangement joins TRBV6-1 to TRBJ2-1; a possible D gene is TRBD2 (5 bases). With 2 bases removed from V and 0 bases from J, the gap between germline ends came to 17 bases. CDR1 is MNHNS, CDR2 SASEGT, per germline. The CDR3 is made up of 18 amino acids. CDR3 bases: TGTGCCAGCAGTGAACGGAGGTGGGGAGTTGGCTCCTACAATGAGCAGTTCTTC. It encodes CASSERRWGVGSYNEQFF.

This sequence joins TRBV18 and TRBJ1-2, with TRBD1 matching over 10 bases. Germline assignment: CDR1 KGHSH and CDR2 LQKENI. The CDR3 consists of 14 residues. With 3 bases clipped from V and 8 bases from J, the junction kept 6 bases outside the gene matches. The chain's CDR3 is CASSPGQGETGYTF. For the CDR3, the DNA is TGTGCCAGCTCACCCGGACAGGGGGAAACCGGCTACACCTTC.

The genes are TRBV24-1 and TRBJ1-5; 7 bases map to TRBD1. The CDR3 length is 15 residues. Germline V gene lookup returns CDR1 KGHDR and CDR2 SFDVKD. After removal of 7 bases from V and 0 bases from J, the junction contained 5 bases not matched to a gene. The CDR3 reads CATSAGQTSNQPQHF. In nucleotides, the CDR3 is TGTGCCACCAGCGCGGGACAGACTAGCAATCAGCCCCAGCATTTT.

The genes are TRBV2 and TRBJ2-1; tentatively, D is TRBD2 (6 bases). Germline V CDR1 and CDR2: SNHLY, FYNNEI. The CDR3 extends over 15 amino acids. V was trimmed by 3 bases and J by 0 bases, leaving 9 bases between them. The CDR3 here is CASSEEGSSYNEQFF. The CDR3, as DNA: TGTGCCAGCAGTGAGGAGGGGTCCTCCTACAATGAGCAGTTCTTC.

The chain combines TRBV18 with TRBJ1-3; D gene uncertain. The CDR3 extends over 16 amino acids. Germline V gene lookup returns CDR1 KGHSH and CDR2 LQKENI. The germline V and J ends were trimmed by 6 bases and 2 bases, with 17 bases remaining between them. The CDR3 is CASSPVEIMTGNTIYF. CDR3 bases: TGTGCCAGCTCCCCTGTGGAGATTATGACTGGAAACACCATATATTTT.

The rearrangement uses TRBV28 and TRBJ2-1; the match to TRBD2 covers 9 bases. The CDR3 runs 17 residues. Germline V gene lookup returns CDR1 MDHEN and CDR2 SYDVKM. J was trimmed by 0 bases and V by 6 bases; bases with no gene match: 9. The CDR3 DNA reads TGTGCCAGCAGCCCTGGGCTAGCGGGGTCCTCCTACAATGAGCAGTTCTTC. Translation gives CASSPGLAGSSYNEQFF. Based on the CDR3 plus reference TRBV28 and TRBJ2-1, the full variable domain is DVKVTQSSRYLVKRTGEKVFLECVQDMDHENMFWYRQDPGLGLRLIYFSYDVKMKEKGDIPEGYSVSREKKERFSLILESASTNQTSMYLCASSPGLAGSSYNEQFFGPGTRLTVL.

V is TRBV19 and J is TRBJ1-4; D is uncertain. This CDR3 is built from 14 residues. The germline CDR1 and CDR2 sequences are LNHDA and SQIVND (reference sequence). The V end lost 3 bases, the J end lost 2 bases, and 7 bases lay between the germline ends. CDR3 DNA: TGTGCCAGTAGTATCGGAGTGACTAATGAAAAACTGTTTTTT. Translation gives CASSIGVTNEKLFF.

In the case of this clone: The same CDR3 is also encoded by other DNA sequences in this sample. V is TRBV6-5 and J is TRBJ2-7, with TRBD1 matching over 11 bases. Germline trimming cut 6 bases from V and 0 bases from J; bases unmatched to any gene: 1. CDR3 length: 14 residues. The germline V gene encodes CDR1 MNHEY and CDR2 SVGAGI. The CDR3 DNA follows: TGTGCCAGCAGGGACAGGGGGCCCTCCTACGAGCAGTACTTC. Its translation is CASRDRGPSYEQYF.

This clone is a singleton in its sample. The chain uses TRBV2 and TRBJ1-2, with TRBD1 identical over 11 bases. Unmatched junction bases numbered 14, after V lost 6 bases and J lost 8 bases. Germline CDR1 reads SNHLY; CDR2 reads FYNNEI. This CDR3 region has 16 residues. The CDR3 DNA reads TGTGCCAGCAGCCCAACCGTTACCGGGACAGGGGGGGGCTACACCTTC. Its translation: CASSPTVTGTGGGYTF.

The V and J genes are TRBV6-1 and TRBJ2-3, with D maybe TRBD2 (6 bases). The CDR3 spans 12 residues. Germline V gene data show CDR1 as MNHNS and CDR2 as SASEGT. V lost 2 bases to trimming and J lost 6 bases, with 6 bases between them. In DNA form, the CDR3 reads TGTGCCAGCAGTGAACTAGCGGATACGCAGTATTTT. This sequence encodes CASSELADTQYF.

V gene TRBV20-1 combines with J gene TRBJ2-5, with TRBD1 as a possible D gene (5 bases). The germline V gene encodes CDR1 DFQATT and CDR2 SNEGSKA (reference sequence). The CDR3 totals 11 residues. V lost 4 bases to trimming and J lost 7 bases, with 10 bases between them. Here the CDR3 reads CSAIRARTQYF. Here the CDR3 DNA reads TGCAGTGCTATCAGGGCTCGGACCCAGTACTTC.

The chain carries TRBV6-5 and TRBJ2-1; 10 positions match TRBD2. J was trimmed by 1 base and V by 8 bases; bases with no gene match: 5. The CDR3 is 15 residues long. CDR1 MNHEY and CDR2 SVGAGI come from the germline V gene. The DNA for the CDR3 is TGTGCCAGCTCCGGGACTAGCGCATCCTACAATGAGCAGTTCTTC. Its translation: CASSGTSASYNEQFF.

This chain's CDR3 is CASSPGVGNTIYF. The CDR3 DNA sequence: TGCGCCAGCAGCCCAGGGGTGGGAAACACCATATATTTT. The chain couples TRBV5-1 to TRBJ1-3, with D tentatively TRBD1 (6 bases). The CDR3 spans 13 residues. Germline V gene lookup returns CDR1 SGHRS and CDR2 YFSETQ. V was trimmed by 4 bases and J by 4 bases, leaving 9 bases between them. Filled out from reference TRBV5-1 and TRBJ1-3, the complete variable domain reads KAGVTQTPRYLIKTRGQQVTLSCSPISGHRSVSWYQQTPGQGLQFLFEYFSETQRNKGNFPGRFSGRQFSNSRSEMNVSTLELGDSALYLCASSPGVGNTIYFGEGSWLTVV.

The chain links TRBV5-1 to TRBJ2-1; TRBD2 matches at 11 bases. This CDR3 region has 15 residues. Germline loops: CDR1 SGHRS, CDR2 YFSETQ. Trimming cost V 3 bases and J 5 bases; bases outside gene matches: 4. CDR3 loop: CASSWLAGGNNEQFF. The DNA of the CDR3 is TGCGCCAGCAGCTGGCTAGCGGGGGGAAACAATGAGCAGTTCTTC.